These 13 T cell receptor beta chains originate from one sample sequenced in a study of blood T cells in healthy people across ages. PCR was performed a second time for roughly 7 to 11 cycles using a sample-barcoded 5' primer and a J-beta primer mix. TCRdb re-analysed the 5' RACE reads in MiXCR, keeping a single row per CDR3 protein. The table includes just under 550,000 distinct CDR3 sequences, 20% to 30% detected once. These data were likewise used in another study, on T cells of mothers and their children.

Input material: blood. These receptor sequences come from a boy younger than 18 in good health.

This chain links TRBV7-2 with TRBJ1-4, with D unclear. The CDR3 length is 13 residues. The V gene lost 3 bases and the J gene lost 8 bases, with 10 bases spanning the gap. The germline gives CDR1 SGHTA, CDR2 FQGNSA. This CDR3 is CASSLGLWEKLFF. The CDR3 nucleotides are TGTGCCAGCAGCTTGGGTCTTTGGGAAAAACTGTTTTTT.

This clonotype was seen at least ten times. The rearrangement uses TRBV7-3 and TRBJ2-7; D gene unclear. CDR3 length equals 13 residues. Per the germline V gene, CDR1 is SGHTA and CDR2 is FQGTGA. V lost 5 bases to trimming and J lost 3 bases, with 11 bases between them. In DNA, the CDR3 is TGTGCCAGCAGCCCGGGCAGGTACTACGAGCAGTACTTC. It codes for CASSPGRYYEQYF. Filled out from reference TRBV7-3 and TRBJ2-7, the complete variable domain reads GAGVSQTPSNKVTEKGKYVELRCDPISGHTALYWYRQSLGQGPEFLIYFQGTGAADDSGLPNDRFFAVRPEGSVSTLKIQRTERGDSAVYLCASSPGRYYEQYFGPGTRLTVT.

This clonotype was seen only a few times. CDR3 nucleotides: TGTGCCAGCAGCATTGAACAGGGGGCGCGAGCTTTCTTT. Its protein is CASSIEQGARAFF. V and J are TRBV7-2 and TRBJ1-1; TRBD1 aligns across 9 bases. Germline-derived CDR1 and CDR2 are SGHTA and FQGNSA. CDR3 length: 13 amino acids. V lost 5 bases, J lost 10 bases, and 8 bases stayed unmatched.

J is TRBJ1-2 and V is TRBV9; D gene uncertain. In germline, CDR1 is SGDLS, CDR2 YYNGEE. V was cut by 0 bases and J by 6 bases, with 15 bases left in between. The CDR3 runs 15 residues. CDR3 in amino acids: CASSVGSRTADGYTF. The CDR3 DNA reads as TGTGCCAGCAGCGTAGGGTCAAGGACGGCCGATGGCTACACCTTC.

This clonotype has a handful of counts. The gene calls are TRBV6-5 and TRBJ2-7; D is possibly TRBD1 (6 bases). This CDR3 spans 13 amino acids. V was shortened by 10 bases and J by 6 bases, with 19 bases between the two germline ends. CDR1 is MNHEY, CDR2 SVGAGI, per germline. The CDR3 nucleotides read TGTGCCACGTCTGCAGGGGTAGGGCTCGAGCAGTACTTC. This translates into CATSAGVGLEQYF.

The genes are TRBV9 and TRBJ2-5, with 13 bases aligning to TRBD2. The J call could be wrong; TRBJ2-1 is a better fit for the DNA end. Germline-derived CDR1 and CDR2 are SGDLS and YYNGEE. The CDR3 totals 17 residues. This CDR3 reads CASSVEEGTSGDNEQFF. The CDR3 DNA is TGTGCCAGCAGCGTAGAAGAGGGGACTAGCGGGGACAATGAGCAGTTCTTC.

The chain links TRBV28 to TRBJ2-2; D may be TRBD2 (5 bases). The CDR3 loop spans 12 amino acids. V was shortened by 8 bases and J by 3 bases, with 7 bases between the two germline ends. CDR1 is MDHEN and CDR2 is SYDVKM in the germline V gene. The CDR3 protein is CASRDYTGELFF. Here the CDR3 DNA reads TGTGCCAGCCGGGATTACACCGGGGAGCTGTTTTTT.

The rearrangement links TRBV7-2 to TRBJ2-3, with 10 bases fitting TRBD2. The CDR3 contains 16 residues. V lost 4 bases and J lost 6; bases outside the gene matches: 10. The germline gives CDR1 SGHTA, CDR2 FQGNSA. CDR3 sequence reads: CASSYVAGGRVDTQYF. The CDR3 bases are TGTGCCAGCAGCTACGTAGCGGGGGGCCGGGTGGATACGCAGTATTTT.

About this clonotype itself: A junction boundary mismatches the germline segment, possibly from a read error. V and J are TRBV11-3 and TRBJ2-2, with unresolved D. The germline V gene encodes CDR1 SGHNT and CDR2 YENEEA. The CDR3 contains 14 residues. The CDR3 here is CTSSPSPNTGELFF. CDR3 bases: TGTACCAGCAGCCCAAGCCCGAACACCGGGGAGCTGTTTTTT.

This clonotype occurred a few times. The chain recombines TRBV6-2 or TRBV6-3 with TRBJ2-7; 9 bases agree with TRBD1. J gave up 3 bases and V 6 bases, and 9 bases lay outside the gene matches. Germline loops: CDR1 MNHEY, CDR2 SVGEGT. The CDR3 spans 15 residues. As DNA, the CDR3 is TGTGCCAGCAGACCTAGACAGGGGGGGTTCTACGAGCAGTACTTC. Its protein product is CASRPRQGGFYEQYF.

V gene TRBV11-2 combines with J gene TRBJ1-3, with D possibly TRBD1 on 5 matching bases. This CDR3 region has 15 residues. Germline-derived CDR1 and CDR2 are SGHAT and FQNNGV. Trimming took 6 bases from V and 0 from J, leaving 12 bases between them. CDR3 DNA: TGTGCCAGCAGTCTGGACAATCCCTCTGGAAACACCATATATTTT. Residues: CASSLDNPSGNTIYF.

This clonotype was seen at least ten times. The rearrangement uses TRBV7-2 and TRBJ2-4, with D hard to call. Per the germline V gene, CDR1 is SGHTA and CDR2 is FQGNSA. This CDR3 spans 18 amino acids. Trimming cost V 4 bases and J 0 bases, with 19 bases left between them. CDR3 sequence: CASSSSGPNTPAKNIQYF. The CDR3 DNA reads TGTGCCAGCAGCTCCAGTGGCCCAAACACACCAGCCAAAAACATTCAGTACTTC.

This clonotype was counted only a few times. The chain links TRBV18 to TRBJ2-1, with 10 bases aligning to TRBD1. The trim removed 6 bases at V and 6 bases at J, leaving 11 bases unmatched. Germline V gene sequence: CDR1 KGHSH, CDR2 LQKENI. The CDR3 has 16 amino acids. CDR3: CASSLDRGRRGNEQFF. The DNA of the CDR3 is TGTGCCAGCTCCCTAGACAGGGGGCGGAGGGGCAATGAGCAGTTCTTC.